This T cell receptor (beta chain) was found in a study of cytomegalovirus exposure and HLA in healthy donors. Study findings and constraints: It was likely that a cluster of highly shared sequence variants was a sequencing artifact.

With respect to this clone: Its cognate antigen is unknown.

PCR used 60 Vbeta primers and 13 Jbeta primers. Measured with immunoSEQ multiplex PCR; TCRdb has only the in-frame clones, and not every one. The sample lists 150,000 to 200,000 clones; 84% were seen once. The V end was cut by 3 bases, the J end by 1 base, with 9 bases between. CDR3 length: 14 residues. CDR1 SEHNR and CDR2 FQNEAQ come from the germline V gene (reference sequence). The TCR sequence derives from a girl under 18 in good health and CMV-seropositive. The specimen was PBMCs. This sequence joins TRBV7-9 and TRBJ1-1; TRBD1 might be the D (5 bases). CDR3 residues: CASSFGGANTEAFF. CDR3 sequence (DNA): TGTGCCAGCAGCTTCGGCGGGGCGAACACTGAAGCTTTCTTT.